This T cell receptor (beta chain) emerged from a study of blood T cell repertoires in COVID-19. Background on the study: PBMCs, B-cell-depleted T cells, or T cells provided the cDNA or gDNA that made up the material.

Germline trimming cut 3 bases from V and 5 bases from J; bases unmatched to any gene: 5. The length of the CDR3 is 14 residues. Per the germline V gene, CDR1 is GTSNPN and CDR2 is SVGIG (reference sequence). Authors' methods: Reference gene primer amplification in the assay estimated nucleated cell counts. Assay: immunoSEQ multiplex PCR; the TCRdb copy retains only in-frame clones and omits some. D and trimming were read from the DNA, whereas the V and J calls and clone size are those reported in that table. This sample has some 55,000 clones, with roughly 90% found just once. The sequence derives from a human donor in a cohort sampled during active COVID-19. Specimen: peripheral blood. The rearrangement joins TRBV30 to TRBJ2-5, with 11 bases that match TRBD1. The CDR3 is CAWSDGTGGETQYF. The CDR3 coding sequence is TGTGCCTGGAGCGATGGGACAGGGGGGGAGACCCAGTACTTC.